This T cell receptor (beta chain) was documented in a study of T cells in Graves' hyperthyroidism and ophthalmopathy. Broader study findings: Blood shared most expanded thyroid clonotypes above 0.001.

Amplified TCR beta CDR3 regions came from RNA transcripts. Using the HTBI primer set, a first-round RT-PCR was run on the TCR CDR3. One entry per CDR3 protein results from TCRdb running MiXCR on the multiplex PCR reads. Of nearly 600,000 distinct CDR3 sequences listed, about 15% are singletons. This clonotype was recorded at least ten times. Its antigen is still unknown. CDR3 length equals 14 residues. Trimming cost V 3 bases and J 2 bases, with 13 bases left between them. The germline gives CDR1 SQVTM, CDR2 ANQGSEA. Participants, patients aged 18 to 65, had newly diagnosed hyperthyroidism with a duration under 2 months. Patients showing uncontrolled infection, other autoimmune disease, pregnancy or lactation were ineligible. PBMCs were derived from more than 8 ml fresh peripheral blood.

The material sequenced was blood. The sequence came from a woman aged 25 to 39 with Graves' hyperthyroidism that later progressed to Graves' ophthalmopathy. The V and J genes are TRBV29-1 and TRBJ1-1; D ambiguous. The CDR3 spells CSVDPQKFNTEAFF. The CDR3 DNA sequence: TGCAGCGTTGATCCTCAAAAGTTTAACACTGAAGCTTTCTTT. The full variable domain, completed using reference TRBV29-1 and TRBJ1-1, is SAVISQKPSRDICQRGTSLTIQCQVDSQVTMMFWYRQQPGQSLTLIATANQGSEATYESGFVIDKFPISRPNLTFSTLTVSNMSPEDSSIYLCSVDPQKFNTEAFFGQGTRLTVV.